The 20 T cell receptor beta chains listed next were all sequenced from one sample in a study of blood T cell repertoires in COVID-19. Assay: immunoSEQ multiplex PCR; the TCRdb copy retains only in-frame clones and omits some. The top ten hold roughly 15% of the sample, which has around 160,000 clones, approximately 78% seen once. What was sequenced was peripheral blood. These receptors came from a human donor with acute or convalescent COVID-19. The donor label of this sample is uncertain.

The chain employs TRBV4-2 and TRBJ1-1, with D uncertain. The CDR3 has 15 residues. V gave up 1 base and J gave up 1 base, with 10 bases separating them. Germline CDR1 reads LGHNA; CDR2 reads YNFKEQ. CDR3 DNA: TGTGCCAGCAGCCAAGGGGCAGGCCCGAACACTGAAGCTTTCTTT. Translation gives CASSQGAGPNTEAFF.

V gene TRBV2 combines with J gene TRBJ2-2; D possibly corresponds to TRBD2 (6 bases). The CDR3 loop spans 16 amino acids. Looked up from germline, CDR1 is SNHLY and CDR2 is FYNNEI. V lost 0 bases, J lost 6 bases, and 14 bases lay in between. The CDR3 is CASSEALRGSAGELFF. CDR3 in DNA: TGTGCCAGCAGTGAAGCGCTTCGGGGGAGCGCCGGGGAGCTGTTTTTT.

The genes are TRBV3-1 (or the pseudogene TRBV3-2) and TRBJ2-6; 8 bases match TRBD2. The CDR3 has 17 amino acids. Germline V gives CDR1 LGHDT, CDR2 YNNKEL (reference sequence). V lost 1 base, J lost 0 bases, and 2 bases stayed unmatched. The CDR3 spells CASSQVSGGSGANVLTF. The CDR3, as DNA: TGTGCCAGCAGCCAAGTGAGCGGGGGCTCTGGGGCCAACGTCCTGACTTTC.

This chain connects TRBV5-1 to TRBJ2-2; 8 bases are a match to TRBD1. V lost 7 bases to trimming and J lost 5 bases; unmatched junction nucleotides: 4. Germline-derived CDR1 and CDR2 are SGHRS and YFSETQ. The CDR3 length is 13 residues. The CDR3 nucleotides are TGCGCCAGCTGCAGGGGGCCTACCGGGGAGCTGTTTTTT. Translated: CASCRGPTGELFF.

In this sample, this clone turned up once. V gene TRBV30 combines with J gene TRBJ2-2; the match to TRBD1 covers 7 bases. V trimming: 3 bases; J trimming: 3 bases; junction bases outside the gene matches: 1. This CDR3 is built from 13 residues. Germline V gene lookup returns CDR1 GTSNPN and CDR2 SVGIG (reference sequence). In DNA form, the CDR3 reads TGTGCCTGGAGACAGGGGTACACCGGGGAGCTGTTTTTT. The encoded protein is CAWRQGYTGELFF.

There are many counts of this clone. The genes are TRBV4-1 and TRBJ2-1; D gene ambiguous. Germline loops: CDR1 MGHRA, CDR2 YSYEKL. This CDR3 comprises 15 residues. V lost 0 bases and J 9 bases, leaving 15 bases between the germline ends. In DNA form, the CDR3 reads TGCGCCAGCAGCCAAGATCTAAGAAGCAATGGTGAGCAGTTCTTC. Its protein is CASSQDLRSNGEQFF.

The chain couples TRBV5-1 to TRBJ1-1; a possible D gene is TRBD1 (6 bases). V lost 2 bases and J lost 1, with 15 bases in between. Germline-derived CDR1 and CDR2 are SGHRS and YFSETQ. The CDR3 runs 16 residues. CDR3 in amino acids: CASSFGGAIGNTEAFF. The CDR3 nucleotides are TGCGCCAGCAGCTTCGGGGGGGCAATCGGGAACACTGAAGCTTTCTTT.

This chain connects TRBV11-1 to TRBJ2-5, with TRBD2 as a possible D gene (5 bases). This CDR3 spans 15 amino acids. The germline CDR1 and CDR2 sequences are SGHAT and FQDESV (reference sequence). Between the trimmed V and J ends, which lost 2 bases and 4 bases, there was a span of 14 bases. The CDR3 here is CASSLSPGGRETQYF. The CDR3 DNA reads as TGTGCCAGCAGCTTATCGCCCGGCGGGCGAGAGACCCAGTACTTC.

The CDR3 bases are TGTGCCAGCAGTTATTCAGGGTCCGGAAACACCATATATTTT. Its translation: CASSYSGSGNTIYF. The chain couples TRBV6-6 to TRBJ1-3, with a tentative D call TRBD1 (5 bases). Germline V gene sequence: CDR1 MNHNY, CDR2 SVGAGI (reference sequence). The CDR3 has 14 residues. V gave up 3 bases and J gave up 4 bases, with 10 bases separating them.

The chain couples TRBV7-9 to TRBJ2-5; TRBD2 is a possible D gene (5 bases). The germline V gene has CDR1 SEHNR and CDR2 FQNEAQ (reference sequence). V was shortened by 5 bases and J by 5 bases, with 18 bases between the two germline ends. CDR3 length: 15 amino acids. The CDR3 reads CASSTPRALGETQYF. The CDR3 DNA is TGTGCCAGCAGCACCCCGAGGGCCTTGGGGGAGACCCAGTACTTC.

The chain uses TRBV27 and TRBJ1-6, with no clear D. Trimming took 0 bases from V and 6 from J, leaving 9 bases between them. There are 15 residues in the CDR3. Per germline, CDR1 MNHEY and CDR2 SMNVEV (reference sequence). The DNA of the CDR3 is TGTGCCAGCAGTTTATCGTGGCAGGTTAATTCACCCCTCCACTTT. Its protein product is CASSLSWQVNSPLHF.

The chain recombines TRBV29-1 with TRBJ1-1, with 10 bases identical to TRBD1. Germline CDR1 is SQVTM and CDR2 is ANQGSEA. This CDR3 has 15 amino acids. The V and J ends lost 3 bases and 1 base, in that order; junction bases with no gene match: 5. DNA of the CDR3: TGCAGCGTTGACGGGACAGGGGCTACGAACACTGAAGCTTTCTTT. This gives the protein CSVDGTGATNTEAFF.

The V and J genes are TRBV6-5 and TRBJ1-4; D possibly corresponds to TRBD1 (5 bases). This CDR3 contains 13 residues. V gave up 11 bases and J gave up 4 bases, with 14 bases separating them. Looked up from germline, CDR1 is MNHEY and CDR2 is SVGAGI. In nucleotides, the CDR3 is TGTGCCGGCGGGGGAGTCTTTAATGAAAAACTGTTTTTT. It specifies CAGGGVFNEKLFF.

The chain has TRBV30 and TRBJ1-1; D uncertain. The CDR3 loop spans 13 amino acids. The ends were cut back, 0 bases at V and 1 base at J, with 6 bases in the middle. Germline V CDR1 and CDR2: GTSNPN, SVGIG (reference sequence). CDR3 protein: CAWSVARNTEAFF. CDR3 DNA: TGTGCCTGGAGTGTAGCGCGGAACACTGAAGCTTTCTTT. The complete variable domain, with remaining parts taken from reference TRBV30 and TRBJ1-1, reads SQTIHQWPATLVQPVGSPLSLECTVEGTSNPNLYWYRQAAGRGLQLLFYSVGIGQISSEVPQNLSASRPQDRQFILSSKKLLLSDSGFYLCAWSVARNTEAFFGQGTRLTVV.

The rearrangement joins TRBV6-5 to TRBJ2-7; 8 nucleotides align to TRBD1. The V gene's germline CDR1 is MNHEY and CDR2 SVGAGI. After removal of 4 bases from V and 1 base from J, the junction contained 3 bases not matched to a gene. The CDR3 is made up of 14 amino acids. DNA for the CDR3: TGTGCCAGCAGTTGGGGACAGGTATCCTACGAGCAGTACTTC. It is translated as CASSWGQVSYEQYF.

The chain joins TRBV12-3 or TRBV12-4 to TRBJ1-2; 8 nucleotides match TRBD1. V was clipped by 3 bases and J by 7 bases; unmatched bases: 4. The CDR3 runs 13 residues. Written as DNA, the CDR3 is TGTGCCAGCAGTTTCCAGGGGGCCGGTGGCTACACCTTC. Protein sequence: CASSFQGAGGYTF.

This CDR3 reads CASSLAHSGDSPLHF. CDR3 nucleotide sequence: TGTGCCAGCAGCTTAGCCCACTCAGGGGACTCACCCCTCCACTTT. The chain recombines TRBV7-6 with TRBJ1-6, with D tentatively TRBD1 (6 bases). The V and J ends lost 0 bases and 10 bases respectively, with 13 bases between them. CDR3 length equals 15 residues. Looked up from germline, CDR1 is SGHVS and CDR2 is FNYEAQ.

This clone was observed once. V gene TRBV11-3 combines with J gene TRBJ2-1, with 8 bases that match TRBD1. There are 14 residues in the CDR3. With V trimmed by 1 base and J by 15 bases, 11 bases remained unmatched. CDR1 is SGHNT, CDR2 YENEEA, per germline. CDR3 nucleotide sequence: TGTGCCAGCAGCTTAGTACCCGACAGGGGTCAACTGTTCTTC. It codes for CASSLVPDRGQLFF. Drawing the rest from reference TRBV11-3 and TRBJ2-1, the complete variable domain is EAGVVQSPRYKIIEKKQPVAFWCNPISGHNTLYWYLQNLGQGPELLIRYENEEAVDDSQLPKDRFSAERLKGVDSTLKIQPAELGDSAVYLCASSLVPDRGQLFFGPGTRLTVL.

J is TRBJ2-2 and V is TRBV19, with TRBD1 matching over 8 bases. V dropped 3 bases and J dropped 3; count of bases not matched to a gene: 12. Per the germline V gene, CDR1 is LNHDA and CDR2 is SQIVND (reference sequence). CDR3 length: 18 residues. This CDR3 is CASSIRWGRGRDTGELFF. The CDR3 region has the DNA TGTGCCAGTAGTATCCGATGGGGCAGGGGGCGAGACACCGGGGAGCTGTTTTTT.

The rearrangement joins TRBV2 to TRBJ1-1, with D perhaps matching TRBD1 (6 bases). V gave up 6 bases and J gave up 3 bases, with 14 bases separating them. The CDR3 loop spans 14 amino acids. Looked up from germline, CDR1 is SNHLY and CDR2 is FYNNEI. Here the CDR3 reads CASRDRLSYTEAFF. As DNA, the CDR3 is TGTGCCAGCAGAGACAGGCTCTCGTACACTGAAGCTTTCTTT.